This section outlines one T cell receptor (beta chain) sequence together with its context. This entry belongs to a study of blood T cell repertoires in COVID-19. Produced via immunoSEQ multiplex PCR; TCRdb's table is partial and in-frame only. Here the sample spans about 320,000 clones, roughly nine tenths being singletons. Donors were grouped by their self-reported clinical history. The receptor was derived from a man in his 60s who had recovered from COVID-19. Material for sequencing was PBMCs or T cells enriched from blood (not recorded which).

CDR3 in DNA: TGTGCCAGCAGTTTAACAGGGGCGGATACGCAGTATTTT. Its protein is CASSLTGADTQYF. V usage is TRBV12-3 or TRBV12-4 and J usage is TRBJ2-3, with 7 nucleotides matching TRBD1. Trimming took 2 bases from V and 6 from J; bases not matched to a gene: 2. This CDR3 comprises 13 residues.